The 26 T cell receptor beta chains presented below share a single source sample, sequenced in a study of CD8+CD57+ T cells in acquired aplastic anemia. Patients included in sequencing had previously demonstrated CD8+CD57+ cell expansion by flow cytometry. TCR beta VDJ combinations and CDR3 sequences were profiled from genomic DNA. TCRdb re-called the reads through MiXCR, storing one row per CDR3 protein. Of about 40,000 distinct CDR3 sequences detected, roughly 63% appear once; the ten largest clones hold 59%. Sequenced input: sorted CD4+, CD8+, or CD8+CD57+ T cells (not recorded which) from PBMCs. The receptors shown here come from a human donor with aplastic anemia.

CDR3: CASSSQETQYF. As DNA, the CDR3 is TGTGCCAGCAGTTCACAAGAGACCCAGTACTTC. This rearrangement joins TRBV2 to TRBJ2-5; no firm D call. V lost 5 bases and J lost 2, with 3 bases in between. From germline, CDR1 is SNHLY and CDR2 FYNNEI. This CDR3 has 11 residues.

A note on this clonotype: A read error may account for a junction end that differs from germline. V gene TRBV11-1 combines with J gene TRBJ1-1; 11 nucleotides line up with TRBD1. Germline-derived CDR1 and CDR2 are SGHAT and FQDESV (reference sequence). The CDR3 sequence is 17 residues long. CDR3 sequence (DNA): TGTGCTAGCAGCCCCGAACGCCTGGGGACAGGGGGAACTGGAGCTTTCTTT. This translates into CASSPERLGTGGTGAFF.

Comment on this clonotype: Its ends do not fully match the called genes, so a read error is possible. The chain couples TRBV7-7 to TRBJ2-2; no definite D call. CDR1 is SSHAT and CDR2 is FNYEAQ in the germline V gene (reference sequence). CDR3 size: 13 residues. This chain's CDR3 is CASSPLSTGELFF. CDR3 bases: TGTGCTAGCAGCCCCCTATCGACCGGGGAGCTGTTTTTT.

The V and J genes are TRBV20-1 and TRBJ2-7; D is possibly TRBD2 (6 bases). CDR3 size: 13 residues. Per germline, CDR1 DFQATT and CDR2 SNEGSKA (reference sequence). Trimming stripped 3 bases from V and 1 base from J, with 10 bases between. In DNA, the CDR3 is TGCAGTGCTAGTGAACGGGAGTCCTACGAGCAGTACTTC. Its translation: CSASERESYEQYF.

The J gene is TRBJ2-5, the V gene TRBV7-9; 7 bases are a match to TRBD2. The CDR3 runs to 14 residues. The J segment lost 4 bases and the V segment lost 3 bases, leaving 5 bases of the junction unmatched. Germline CDR1 reads SEHNR; CDR2 reads FQNEAQ (reference sequence). CDR3 amino acids: CASSLNGGRETQYF. CDR3 DNA: TGTGCCAGCAGCTTGAACGGGGGGAGAGAGACCCAGTACTTC.

The V gene is TRBV3-1, the J gene TRBJ2-7; 10 bases line up with TRBD1. The CDR3 has 16 residues. J was trimmed by 5 bases and V by 2 bases; bases with no gene match: 9. From germline, CDR1 is LGHDT and CDR2 YNNKEL (reference sequence). This CDR3 is CASSQIGGTGENEQYF. The CDR3 nucleotides are TGTGCCAGCAGCCAAATAGGTGGGACAGGGGAAAACGAGCAGTACTTC.

V is TRBV25-1 and J is TRBJ1-2; 7 bases fit TRBD1. V lost 4 bases, J lost 8 bases, and 7 bases stayed unmatched. Germline V gives CDR1 MGHDK, CDR2 SYGVNS. This CDR3 is 13 amino acids long. CDR3 sequence reads: CASSGATGHGYTF. CDR3 DNA sequence: TGTGCCAGCAGTGGCGCGACAGGGCACGGCTACACCTTC.

This clonotype was seen only a few times. This may be a read error, as it is one base from a much larger clone. This chain joins TRBV4-1 and TRBJ2-7, with D tentatively TRBD2 (5 bases). The CDR3 spans 14 residues. CDR1 MGHRA and CDR2 YSYEKL come from the germline V gene. The CDR3, as DNA: TGCCCCAGCAGCCAAGATTTGGGGAGCTACGAGCAGTACTTC. Translating it yields CPSSQDLGSYEQYF.

The CDR3 region is CASSYRGRNEQYF. The CDR3 DNA reads as TGTGCCAGCAGTTACAGGGGGAGGAACGAGCAGTACTTC. The chain employs TRBV6-5 and TRBJ2-7, with D possibly called TRBD1 or TRBD2 (6 bases each). This CDR3 is 13 amino acids long. Germline V gene sequence: CDR1 MNHEY, CDR2 SVGAGI. The V gene lost 2 bases and the J gene lost 5 bases, with 10 bases spanning the gap.

This clonotype was counted ten times or more. The chain employs TRBV9 and TRBJ2-7; D possibly matches TRBD1 or TRBD2 (5 bases each). The length of the CDR3 is 15 residues. The germline CDR1 and CDR2 sequences are SGDLS and YYNGEE. V was cut by 2 bases and J by 0 bases, with 12 bases left in between. The CDR3, as DNA: TGTGCCAGCAGCGTGGCTCCAGGGAGCTCCTACGAGCAGTACTTC. Protein product: CASSVAPGSSYEQYF.

CDR3 in amino acids: CASSSRLAGHSETQYF. The CDR3 DNA reads TGTGCCAGCAGCTCCCGACTAGCGGGACACTCTGAGACCCAGTACTTC. The gene calls are TRBV7-6 and TRBJ2-5; TRBD2 agrees at 11 bases. Germline-derived CDR1 and CDR2 are SGHVS and FNYEAQ. Trimming at V came to 4 bases and at J to 5 bases, leaving 9 bases not matched to a gene. This CDR3 contains 16 residues.

This rearrangement joins TRBV12-3 or TRBV12-4 to TRBJ1-1; tentative D call: TRBD1 (6 bases). V was shortened by 4 bases and J by 4 bases, with 10 bases between the two germline ends. There are 13 residues in the CDR3. The CDR3 DNA reads as TGTGCCAGCAGTTACCAGGGGAGCACTGAAGCTTTCTTT. It codes for CASSYQGSTEAFF.

J is TRBJ1-1 and V is TRBV7-6, with D uncertain. Per the germline V gene, CDR1 is SGHVS and CDR2 is FNYEAQ. Trimming took off 1 base at V and 7 bases at J, with 10 bases between the two ends. The CDR3 spans 13 residues. The CDR3 nucleotides are TGTGCCAGCAGCTTAGGGGGAAATGGTGAAGCTTTCTTT. This sequence encodes CASSLGGNGEAFF.

The chain uses TRBV7-9 and TRBJ1-2; 8 nucleotides agree with TRBD1. CDR1 is SEHNR and CDR2 is FQNEAQ in the germline V gene (reference sequence). The junction had 12 bases not matched to a gene; V was cut back by 5 bases and J by 7 bases. This CDR3 spans 15 amino acids. In nucleotides, the CDR3 is TGTGCCAGCAGCACCGGGACAGGCCCAACTGGTGGCTACACCTTC. Its protein is CASSTGTGPTGGYTF.

The chain joins TRBV10-2 to TRBJ1-6; 7 bases fit TRBD1. The V gene's germline CDR1 is WSHSY and CDR2 SAAADI. V lost 5 bases to trimming and J lost 10 bases; unmatched junction nucleotides: 8. This CDR3 has 14 amino acids. The chain's CDR3 is CASSPGQARSPLHF. The CDR3 DNA follows: TGCGCCAGCAGTCCCGGACAGGCTAGGTCACCCCTCCACTTT.

This clonotype has ten or more counts. The chain recombines TRBV9 with TRBJ1-5; D is perhaps TRBD1 (5 bases). CDR3 length: 14 residues. Germline loops: CDR1 SGDLS, CDR2 YYNGEE. The CDR3 DNA sequence: TGTGCAAGCGGTACAGGATCTGCCCTCCAGCCCCAGCATTTT. It encodes CASGTGSALQPQHF.

This chain links TRBV2 with TRBJ1-1; D uncertain. V was cut by 5 bases and J by 1 base, with 8 bases left in between. This CDR3 spans 13 amino acids. Germline V gene lookup returns CDR1 SNHLY and CDR2 FYNNEI. The CDR3 nucleotides read TGTGCCAGCAGTTGGATTGCGAACACTGAAGCTTTCTTT. Translated, it gives CASSWIANTEAFF.

Ten or more counts support this clonotype. The V gene is TRBV5-1, the J gene TRBJ2-1; 8 nucleotides match TRBD2. Germline CDR1 reads SGHRS; CDR2 reads YFSETQ. Losses at the gene ends were 2 bases for V and 3 bases for J; bases not matched to a gene: 4. CDR3 length: 15 residues. The CDR3 DNA is TGCGCCAGCAGCTTCCAAAGCGGGGGCTACAATGAGCAGTTCTTC. It encodes CASSFQSGGYNEQFF. The full variable domain, its missing parts supplied by reference TRBV5-1 and TRBJ2-1, is KAGVTQTPRYLIKTRGQQVTLSCSPISGHRSVSWYQQTPGQGLQFLFEYFSETQRNKGNFPGRFSGRQFSNSRSEMNVSTLELGDSALYLCASSFQSGGYNEQFFGPGTRLTVL.

This clonotype was recorded only once. This chain uses TRBV29-1 with TRBJ2-1; possibly TRBD2 for D (5 bases). CDR3 length equals 14 residues. The germline V and J ends were trimmed by 6 bases and 5 bases, with 17 bases remaining between them. CDR1 SQVTM and CDR2 ANQGSEA come from the germline V gene. The CDR3 DNA reads as TGCAGCGTGACTTGGGCGGGCGATCACAATGAGCAGTTCTTC. Its translation: CSVTWAGDHNEQFF.

In its sample, this clonotype was seen once. The gene calls are TRBV15 and TRBJ2-1; no definite D call. Germline CDR1 LNHNV, CDR2 YYDKDF (reference sequence). The CDR3 totals 11 residues. Trimming stripped 5 bases from V and 4 bases from J, with 3 bases between. This CDR3 is CATSGYNEQFF. The CDR3 region has the DNA TGTGCCACCAGCGGTTACAATGAGCAGTTCTTC.

The chain recombines TRBV7-9 with TRBJ1-2; 7 bases agree with TRBD1. Looked up from germline, CDR1 is SEHNR and CDR2 is FQNEAQ (reference sequence). This CDR3 has 12 residues. The V segment lost 5 bases and the J segment 7 bases; nucleotides outside the gene matches: 4. The CDR3 spells CASSKGGFGYTF. The CDR3 DNA reads as TGTGCCAGCAGCAAAGGGGGCTTTGGCTACACCTTC.

DNA for the CDR3: TGTGCCAGCAGCGCCCAGGGACTTGGGTCACCCCTCCACTTT. Its protein product is CASSAQGLGSPLHF. The chain couples TRBV14 to TRBJ1-6, with D tentatively TRBD1 (5 bases). Trimming took off 5 bases at V and 10 bases at J, with 15 bases between the two ends. Germline-derived CDR1 and CDR2 are SGHDN and FVKESK. The CDR3 covers 14 residues.

In the case of this clonotype: A much more abundant neighbour one base away suggests this may be a read error. The V gene is TRBV6-4, the J gene TRBJ1-1, with 12 bases matching TRBD1. The CDR3 is 14 amino acids. V shed 3 bases and J 6 bases; nucleotides not matched to a gene: 2. Germline CDR1 is MRHNA and CDR2 is SNTAGT. The CDR3 spells CASSEGTGGAEAFF. For the CDR3, the DNA is TGTGCCAGCAGTGAAGGGACAGGGGGCGCTGAAGCTTTCTTT.

This clonotype was counted at least ten times. V gene TRBV27 combines with J gene TRBJ2-5, with no clear D. CDR1 is MNHEY and CDR2 is SMNVEV in the germline V gene (reference sequence). The V end lost 3 bases, the J end lost 5 bases, and 10 bases lay between the germline ends. The CDR3 totals 13 residues. CDR3 loop: CASSFLLVETQYF. The DNA for the CDR3 is TGTGCCAGCAGTTTTCTGTTGGTGGAGACCCAGTACTTC.

V usage is TRBV15 and J usage is TRBJ1-4, with D perhaps TRBD1 (5 bases). The germline V gene has CDR1 LNHNV and CDR2 YYDKDF (reference sequence). This CDR3 is 16 amino acids long. Trimming took 2 bases from V and 7 from J, leaving 17 bases between them. CDR3 sequence (DNA): TGTGCCACCAGCAGAATAGCGGGGCAGAAAAGTGAAAAACTGTTTTTT. Its translation: CATSRIAGQKSEKLFF.

The V and J genes are TRBV7-7 and TRBJ2-5; D unresolved. Germline CDR1 SSHAT, CDR2 FNYEAQ (reference sequence). V gave up 4 bases and J gave up 3 bases, with 9 bases separating them. The CDR3 is made up of 13 amino acids. CDR3 bases: TGTGCCAGCAGCTCACAGTACGAAGAGACCCAGTACTTC. Protein: CASSSQYEETQYF.